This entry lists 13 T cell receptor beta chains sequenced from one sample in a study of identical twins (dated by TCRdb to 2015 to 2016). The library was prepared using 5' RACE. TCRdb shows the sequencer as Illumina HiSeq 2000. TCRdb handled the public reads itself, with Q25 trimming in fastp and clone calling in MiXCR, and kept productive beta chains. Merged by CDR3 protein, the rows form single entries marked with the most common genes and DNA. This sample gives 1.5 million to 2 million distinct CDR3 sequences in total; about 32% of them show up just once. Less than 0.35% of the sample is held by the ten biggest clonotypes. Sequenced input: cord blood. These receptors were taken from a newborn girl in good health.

Here the CDR3 DNA reads TGTGCCAGCAGCAAAGCGCCACTGGCGGACGAGCAGTACTTC. It yields the protein CASSKAPLADEQYF. The chain uses TRBV21-1 and TRBJ2-7; the table names TRBD2, a call not compared with the DNA. TRBV21-1 is tagged as a pseudogene. This CDR3 is 14 amino acids long.

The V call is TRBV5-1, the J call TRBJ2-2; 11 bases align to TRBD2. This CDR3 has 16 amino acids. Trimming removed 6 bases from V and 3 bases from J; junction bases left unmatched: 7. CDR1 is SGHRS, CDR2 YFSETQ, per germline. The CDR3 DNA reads TGCGCCAGCAATTGGGGGACTAGCGGAGACACCGGGGAGCTGTTTTTT. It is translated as CASNWGTSGDTGELFF.

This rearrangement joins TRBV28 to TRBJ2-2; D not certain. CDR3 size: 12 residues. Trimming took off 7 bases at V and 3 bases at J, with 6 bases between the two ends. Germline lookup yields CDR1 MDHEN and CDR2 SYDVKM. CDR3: CASTSDTGELFF. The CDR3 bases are TGTGCCAGCACCTCTGACACCGGGGAGCTGTTTTTT.

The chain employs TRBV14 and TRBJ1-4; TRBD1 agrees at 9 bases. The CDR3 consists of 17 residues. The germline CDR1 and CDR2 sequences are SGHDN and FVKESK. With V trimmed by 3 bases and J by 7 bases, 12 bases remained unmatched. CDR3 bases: TGTGCCAGCAGCCACGATGGACACAGGGGGCGCGGTGAAAAACTGTTTTTT. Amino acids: CASSHDGHRGRGEKLFF.

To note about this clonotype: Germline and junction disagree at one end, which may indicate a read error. CDR3 sequence reads: CASSVKGGIYNSPFHF. The CDR3 DNA follows: TGTGCCAGCAGTGTTAAAGGGGGAATATATAATTCACCCTTCCACTTT. J is TRBJ1-6 and V is TRBV25-1; perhaps TRBD1 as D (6 bases). Germline values: CDR1 MGHDK, CDR2 SYGVNS. This CDR3 has 16 residues. Together with reference TRBV25-1 and TRBJ1-6, the CDR3 gives the full variable domain: EADIYQTPRYLVIGTGKKITLECSQTMGHDKMYWYQQDPGMELHLIHYSYGVNSTEKGDLSSESTVSRIRTEHFPLTLESARPSHTSQYLCASSVKGGIYNSPFHFGNGTRLTVT.

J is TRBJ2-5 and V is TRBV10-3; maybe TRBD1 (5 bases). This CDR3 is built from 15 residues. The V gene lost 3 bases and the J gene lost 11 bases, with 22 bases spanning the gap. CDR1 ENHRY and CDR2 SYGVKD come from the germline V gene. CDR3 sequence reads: CAISESPAQGDEQYF. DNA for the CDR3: TGTGCCATCAGTGAAAGCCCAGCCCAAGGGGATGAGCAGTACTTC.

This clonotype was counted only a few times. CDR3 bases: TGTGCCAGCAGCGTAGGGGGCAGAGCCTACGAGCAGTACTTC. As protein: CASSVGGRAYEQYF. V usage is TRBV9 and J usage is TRBJ2-7, with a tentative D call TRBD1 (5 bases). The germline CDR1 and CDR2 sequences are SGDLS and YYNGEE. This CDR3 spans 14 amino acids. V lost 0 bases and J lost 2, with 9 bases in between.

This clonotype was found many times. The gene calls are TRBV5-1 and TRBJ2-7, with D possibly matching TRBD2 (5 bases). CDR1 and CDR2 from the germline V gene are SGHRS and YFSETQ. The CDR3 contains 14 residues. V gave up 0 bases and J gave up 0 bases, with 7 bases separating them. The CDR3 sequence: CASSLAGNSYEQYF. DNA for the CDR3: TGCGCCAGCAGCTTGGCGGGAAACTCCTACGAGCAGTACTTC.

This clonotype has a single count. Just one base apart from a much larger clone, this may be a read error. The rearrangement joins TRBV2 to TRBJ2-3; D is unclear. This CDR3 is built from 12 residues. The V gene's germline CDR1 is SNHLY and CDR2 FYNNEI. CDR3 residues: CASNHVTDTRYF. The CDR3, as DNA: TGTGCCAGCAACCACGTCACAGATACGCGGTATTTT.

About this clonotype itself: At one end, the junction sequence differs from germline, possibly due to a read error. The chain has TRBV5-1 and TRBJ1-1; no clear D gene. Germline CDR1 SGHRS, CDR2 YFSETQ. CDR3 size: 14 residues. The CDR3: CASSFKTRLTAAFF. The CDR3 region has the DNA TGCGCCAGCAGCTTTAAAACTAGACTGACTGCAGCTTTCTTT.

The DNA of the CDR3 is TGCAGTGCCCTCAGGAGGGGGAAGACCTTATACGAGCAGTACTTC. It specifies CSALRRGKTLYEQYF. The gene calls are TRBV20-1 and TRBJ2-7, with D perhaps given as TRBD1 or TRBD2 (6 bases each). V gave up 6 bases and J gave up 4 bases, with 22 bases separating them. The CDR3 is 15 residues long. Germline lookup yields CDR1 DFQATT and CDR2 SNEGSKA (reference sequence).

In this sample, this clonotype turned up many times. CDR3 loop: CSVETGGTDTQYF. The DNA of the CDR3 is TGCAGCGTTGAAACAGGGGGCACAGATACGCAGTATTTT. V gene TRBV29-1 combines with J gene TRBJ2-3; 7 nucleotides match TRBD1. Trimming removed 2 bases from V and 1 base from J; junction bases left unmatched: 0. Germline CDR1 reads SQVTM; CDR2 reads ANQGSEA. The CDR3 runs to 13 residues.

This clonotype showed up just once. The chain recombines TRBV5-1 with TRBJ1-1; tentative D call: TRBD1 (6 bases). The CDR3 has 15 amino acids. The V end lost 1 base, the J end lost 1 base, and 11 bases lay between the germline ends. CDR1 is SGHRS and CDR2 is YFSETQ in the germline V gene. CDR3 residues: CASSLSGDSNTEAFF. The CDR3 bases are TGCGCCAGCAGCTTGTCAGGGGATTCGAACACTGAAGCTTTCTTT.